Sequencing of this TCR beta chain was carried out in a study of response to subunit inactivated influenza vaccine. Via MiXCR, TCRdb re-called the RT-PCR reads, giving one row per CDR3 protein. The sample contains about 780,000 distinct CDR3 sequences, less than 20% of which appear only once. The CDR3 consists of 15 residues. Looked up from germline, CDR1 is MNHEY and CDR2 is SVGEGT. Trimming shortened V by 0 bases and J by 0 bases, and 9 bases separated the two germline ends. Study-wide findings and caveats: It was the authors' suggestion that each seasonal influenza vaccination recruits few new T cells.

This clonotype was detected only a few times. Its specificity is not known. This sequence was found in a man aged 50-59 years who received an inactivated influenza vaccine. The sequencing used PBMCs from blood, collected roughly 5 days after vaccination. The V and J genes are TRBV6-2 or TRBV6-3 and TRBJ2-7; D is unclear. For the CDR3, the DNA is TGTGCCAGCAGTTACTCGTTACTGAGCTCCTACGAGCAGTACTTC. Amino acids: CASSYSLLSSYEQYF.